This T cell receptor beta chain was sequenced in a study of CD8 T cells in Susac syndrome. Roughly 0.45 to 1 ug RNA was reverse transcribed with random hexamers. One entry per CDR3 protein results from TCRdb running MiXCR on the immunoSEQ multiplex PCR reads. The table lists about 190,000 distinct CDR3 sequences, approximately 94% of them singletons. The CDR3 loop spans 13 amino acids. The germline gives CDR1 LGHDT, CDR2 YNNKEL (reference sequence). Trimming shortened V by 4 bases and J by 9 bases, and 13 bases separated the two germline ends. The genes are TRBV3-1 and TRBJ2-1, with TRBD2 as a possible D gene (7 bases). Specimen: CD4+ T cells from PBMCs. The TCR sequence derives from a human donor in good health. Here the CDR3 reads CASSRFGGLEQFF. The CDR3, as DNA: TGTGCCAGCAGCCGCTTCGGGGGGCTTGAGCAGTTCTTC.